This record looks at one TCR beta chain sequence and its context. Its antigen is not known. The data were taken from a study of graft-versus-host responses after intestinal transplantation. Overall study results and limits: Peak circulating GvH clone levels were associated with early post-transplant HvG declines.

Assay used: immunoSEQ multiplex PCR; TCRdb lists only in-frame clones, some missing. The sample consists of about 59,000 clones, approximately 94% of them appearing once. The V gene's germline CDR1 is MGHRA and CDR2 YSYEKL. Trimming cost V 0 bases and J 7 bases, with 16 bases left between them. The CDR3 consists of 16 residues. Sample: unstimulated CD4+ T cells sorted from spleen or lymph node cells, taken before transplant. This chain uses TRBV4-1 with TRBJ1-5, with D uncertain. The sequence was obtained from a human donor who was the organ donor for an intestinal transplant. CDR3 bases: TGCGCCAGCAGCCAAGATTTCCCGGCCCCCCGCCAGCCCCAGCATTTT. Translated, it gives CASSQDFPAPRQPQHF.